A selection of T cell receptor beta chains follows, all from one sample in a study of T cell responses to AZD1222 COVID-19 vaccine. Using immunoSEQ multiplex PCR, the repertoire was profiled, and TCRdb retains in-frame clones only, with some absent. This table has approximately 110,000 clones, around nine tenths appearing once. Material: peripheral blood, obtained on day 0 of AZD1222 vaccination. These receptors originate from an adult in good health. Each CDR3 is given with its conserved first and last residue. A D gene is named only where the DNA matches it firmly. Some rows mark clone size as missing; the rest say once, few, many or name a class of expanded clone.

v_call: TRBV10-3; d_call: .; j_call: TRBJ1-2; clone_size: .; cdr3_nt: TGTGCCATCAAAGGGGCCGCCGACGGGGGCTACACCTTC; cdr3_aa: CAIKGAADGGYTF
v_call: TRBV18; d_call: TRBD1; j_call: TRBJ1-2; clone_size: .; cdr3_nt: TGTGCCAGCTCAACAGGGGAGGATGGCTACACCTTC; cdr3_aa: CASSTGEDGYTF
v_call: TRBV19; d_call: .; j_call: TRBJ1-6; clone_size: .; cdr3_nt: TGTGCCAGTATGGGGGACGGGAGATATAATTCACCCCTCCACTTT; cdr3_aa: CASMGDGRYNSPLHF
v_call: TRBV7-8; d_call: .; j_call: TRBJ2-2; clone_size: .; cdr3_nt: TGTGCCAGCAGCTTAAGGGTTGACACCGGGGAGCTGTTTTTT; cdr3_aa: CASSLRVDTGELFF
v_call: TRBV6-6; d_call: .; j_call: TRBJ2-7; clone_size: once; cdr3_nt: TGTGCCAGCAGTACGGACTCCTACGAGCAGTACTTC; cdr3_aa: CASSTDSYEQYF
v_call: TRBV27; d_call: .; j_call: TRBJ2-7; clone_size: .; cdr3_nt: TGTGCCAGCAGTTTGCACAGGACAGCCTACGAGCAGTACTTC; cdr3_aa: CASSLHRTAYEQYF
v_call: TRBV6-5; d_call: .; j_call: TRBJ2-2; clone_size: .; cdr3_nt: TGTGCCAGCAGGGACGGGGGCCGGGAGCTGTTTTTT; cdr3_aa: CASRDGGRELFF
v_call: TRBV7-9; d_call: .; j_call: TRBJ1-4; clone_size: once; cdr3_nt: TGTGCCAGCAGCTTTGTCGACAGGCTTGCAACTAATGAAAAACTGTTTTTT; cdr3_aa: CASSFVDRLATNEKLFF
v_call: TRBV11-3; d_call: .; j_call: TRBJ1-1; clone_size: .; cdr3_nt: TGTGCCAGCAGCCCTAGATCCCAAAAGAACACTGAAGCTTTCTTT; cdr3_aa: CASSPRSQKNTEAFF
v_call: TRBV6-1; d_call: .; j_call: TRBJ2-7; clone_size: once; cdr3_nt: TGTGCCAGCAGTGAAGCGGATGGCAGCTCCTACGAGCAGTACTTC; cdr3_aa: CASSEADGSSYEQYF
v_call: TRBV5-1; d_call: .; j_call: TRBJ2-1; clone_size: .; cdr3_nt: TGCGCCAGCAGCTCGGAAGGGCGACACTTCGATGAGCAGTTCTTC; cdr3_aa: CASSSEGRHFDEQFF
v_call: TRBV4-1; d_call: TRBD1; j_call: TRBJ2-7; clone_size: .; cdr3_nt: TGCGCCAGCAGCCCCCAGTTAGGACAGGGGCCCGAGAAGCAGTACTTC; cdr3_aa: CASSPQLGQGPEKQYF
v_call: TRBV29-1; d_call: TRBD2; j_call: TRBJ2-3; clone_size: .; cdr3_nt: TGCAGCGCCGCGGCTCTAGCGGAGCACACAGATACGCAGTATTTT; cdr3_aa: CSAAALAEHTDTQYF
v_call: TRBV27; d_call: .; j_call: TRBJ2-1; clone_size: once; cdr3_nt: TGTGCCAGCAGTTTGGTTGGCGTCTACAATGAGCAGTTCTTC; cdr3_aa: CASSLVGVYNEQFF
v_call: TRBV7-9; d_call: .; j_call: TRBJ1-2; clone_size: .; cdr3_nt: TGTGCCAGCAGCCCAGTCGGGTATTTGGACTATGGCTACACCTTC; cdr3_aa: CASSPVGYLDYGYTF
v_call: TRBV2; d_call: TRBD1; j_call: TRBJ1-1; clone_size: .; cdr3_nt: TGTGCCAGCAGCGGACAGGGCAACACTGAAGCTTTCTTT; cdr3_aa: CASSGQGNTEAFF
v_call: TRBV2; d_call: TRBD2; j_call: TRBJ2-5; clone_size: .; cdr3_nt: TGTGCCAGCAGTCCGACTAGCGGGGAAGAGACCCAGTACTTC; cdr3_aa: CASSPTSGEETQYF
v_call: TRBV24-1; d_call: .; j_call: TRBJ1-5; clone_size: .; cdr3_nt: TGTGCCACCAGTGATTTTTCCAGCGATGGCAATCAGCCCCAGCATTTT; cdr3_aa: CATSDFSSDGNQPQHF
v_call: TRBV2; d_call: .; j_call: TRBJ1-6; clone_size: .; cdr3_nt: TGTGCCAGCAGACCCTTTAGTTCACCCCTCCACTTT; cdr3_aa: CASRPFSSPLHF
v_call: TRBV12-3/TRBV12-4; d_call: .; j_call: TRBJ2-1; clone_size: .; cdr3_nt: TGTGCCAGCAGTTTTCTATATGAGCAGTTCTTC; cdr3_aa: CASSFLYEQFF
v_call: TRBV18; d_call: .; j_call: TRBJ1-5; clone_size: .; cdr3_nt: TGTGCCAGCTCACCCGGCAGGGATCAGCCCCAGCATTTT; cdr3_aa: CASSPGRDQPQHF
v_call: TRBV15; d_call: TRBD2; j_call: TRBJ2-3; clone_size: once; cdr3_nt: TGTGCCACCAGGGGAGCGGGAGAACCGCAGTATTTT; cdr3_aa: CATRGAGEPQYF
v_call: TRBV10-2; d_call: .; j_call: TRBJ1-1; clone_size: .; cdr3_nt: TGCGCCAGCAGTGTCGGACAGCCGAACACTGAAGCTTTCTTT; cdr3_aa: CASSVGQPNTEAFF
v_call: TRBV18; d_call: .; j_call: TRBJ1-1; clone_size: .; cdr3_nt: TGTGCCAGCTTTAGGACAGAGAACACTGAAGCTTTCTTT; cdr3_aa: CASFRTENTEAFF
v_call: TRBV6-2/TRBV6-3; d_call: .; j_call: TRBJ2-2; clone_size: .; cdr3_nt: TGTGCCAGCAGCGAATCGACCGGGGAGCTGTTTTTT; cdr3_aa: CASSESTGELFF
v_call: TRBV18; d_call: TRBD1; j_call: TRBJ1-2; clone_size: .; cdr3_nt: TGTGCCAGCTCCCCCGGACAGGGGCCATATGGCTACACCTTC; cdr3_aa: CASSPGQGPYGYTF
v_call: TRBV7-2; d_call: TRBD2; j_call: TRBJ2-1; clone_size: once; cdr3_nt: TGTGCCAGCAGCTTAGGTATAGGGCTAGCGGGACGCAATGAGCAGTTCTTC; cdr3_aa: CASSLGIGLAGRNEQFF
v_call: TRBV2; d_call: TRBD2; j_call: TRBJ2-3; clone_size: .; cdr3_nt: TGTGCCAGCAGGGTGGCGGGAGGGACAGATACGCAGTATTTT; cdr3_aa: CASRVAGGTDTQYF
v_call: TRBV28; d_call: .; j_call: TRBJ1-6; clone_size: .; cdr3_nt: TGTGCCAGCAGTCCGGGCGGAGCTAATTCACCCCTCCACTTT; cdr3_aa: CASSPGGANSPLHF
v_call: TRBV7-7; d_call: TRBD1; j_call: TRBJ1-1; clone_size: .; cdr3_nt: TGTGCCAGCAGCTTCGGGACAGCCATGAACACTGAAGCTTTCTTT; cdr3_aa: CASSFGTAMNTEAFF
v_call: TRBV9; d_call: .; j_call: TRBJ2-1; clone_size: .; cdr3_nt: TGTGCCAGCAACCCGCCCAGGGGTTCCCCCTCCTACAATGAGCAGTTCTTC; cdr3_aa: CASNPPRGSPSYNEQFF
v_call: TRBV30; d_call: .; j_call: TRBJ1-1; clone_size: .; cdr3_nt: TGTGCCTGGAGTGTAGGGTTTCTGAAAGCTTTCTTT; cdr3_aa: CAWSVGFLKAFF
v_call: TRBV25-1; d_call: .; j_call: TRBJ2-2; clone_size: once; cdr3_nt: TGTGCCAGCAGTGAATCAGTGGGAGGCCCTACCGGGGAGCTGTTTTTT; cdr3_aa: CASSESVGGPTGELFF
v_call: TRBV5-6; d_call: .; j_call: TRBJ2-7; clone_size: .; cdr3_nt: TGTGCCAGCAGCCCTCTTAGCGGAGTCAACTACGAGCAGTACTTC; cdr3_aa: CASSPLSGVNYEQYF
v_call: TRBV5-1; d_call: TRBD1; j_call: TRBJ1-5; clone_size: .; cdr3_nt: TGCGCCAGCAGCTTGGGGGGACAGGGCCATCAGCCCCAGCATTTT; cdr3_aa: CASSLGGQGHQPQHF
v_call: TRBV27; d_call: .; j_call: TRBJ2-7; clone_size: .; cdr3_nt: TGTGCCAGCAGTTCTCGGGAGAAGATCCCCTACGAGCAGTACTTC; cdr3_aa: CASSSREKIPYEQYF
v_call: TRBV9; d_call: TRBD1; j_call: TRBJ2-5; clone_size: .; cdr3_nt: TGTGCCAGCAGCGTAGGACAGGGGGCGAAGGAGACCCAGTACTTC; cdr3_aa: CASSVGQGAKETQYF
v_call: TRBV6-5; d_call: .; j_call: TRBJ1-5; clone_size: .; cdr3_nt: TGTGCCAGCATGGACCGGGCCCGGCGGCCCCAGCATTTT; cdr3_aa: CASMDRARRPQHF
v_call: TRBV3-1/TRBV3-2; d_call: TRBD2; j_call: TRBJ2-7; clone_size: .; cdr3_nt: TGTGCCAGCAGCCAAGCCACTAGCGGGGGTCACGAGCAGTACTTC; cdr3_aa: CASSQATSGGHEQYF
v_call: TRBV13; d_call: .; j_call: TRBJ2-5; clone_size: .; cdr3_nt: TGTGCCAGCAGCTTTTATGCCTCGCAAGAGACCCAGTACTTC; cdr3_aa: CASSFYASQETQYF
v_call: TRBV29-1; d_call: .; j_call: TRBJ2-7; clone_size: .; cdr3_nt: TGCAGCGTCCTAGTGGGTTCCTACGAGCAGTACTTC; cdr3_aa: CSVLVGSYEQYF
v_call: TRBV7-2; d_call: TRBD2; j_call: TRBJ2-1; clone_size: .; cdr3_nt: TGTGCCAGCAGCCCGGGAGGCGGGAGCCATGAGCAGTTCTTC; cdr3_aa: CASSPGGGSHEQFF
v_call: TRBV2; d_call: .; j_call: TRBJ1-3; clone_size: .; cdr3_nt: TGTGCCAGCAGTGTTACTAACTCTGGAAACACCATATATTTT; cdr3_aa: CASSVTNSGNTIYF
v_call: TRBV19; d_call: .; j_call: TRBJ1-1; clone_size: .; cdr3_nt: TGTGCCAGTAGTATCCCTGCGGGCAGGGCCACTGAAGCTTTCTTT; cdr3_aa: CASSIPAGRATEAFF
v_call: TRBV6-2/TRBV6-3; d_call: TRBD1; j_call: TRBJ2-2; clone_size: once; cdr3_nt: TGTGCCAGCAGTAGCAACCGGGACAGGGGGCTCACCGGGGAGCTGTTTTTT; cdr3_aa: CASSSNRDRGLTGELFF
v_call: TRBV5-4; d_call: .; j_call: TRBJ1-2; clone_size: once; cdr3_nt: TGTGCCAGCAGCTTGAATTTCCAGGGGCTGGATGGCTACACCTTC; cdr3_aa: CASSLNFQGLDGYTF
v_call: TRBV2; d_call: TRBD2; j_call: TRBJ2-2; clone_size: .; cdr3_nt: TGTGCCAGCCACGGACTAGCGTCTCTCGAGCTGTTTTTT; cdr3_aa: CASHGLASLELFF
v_call: TRBV6-5; d_call: TRBD2; j_call: TRBJ2-1; clone_size: .; cdr3_nt: TGTGCCAGCAGCAAGGGACTAGCGGGAGATGAGCAGTTCTTC; cdr3_aa: CASSKGLAGDEQFF